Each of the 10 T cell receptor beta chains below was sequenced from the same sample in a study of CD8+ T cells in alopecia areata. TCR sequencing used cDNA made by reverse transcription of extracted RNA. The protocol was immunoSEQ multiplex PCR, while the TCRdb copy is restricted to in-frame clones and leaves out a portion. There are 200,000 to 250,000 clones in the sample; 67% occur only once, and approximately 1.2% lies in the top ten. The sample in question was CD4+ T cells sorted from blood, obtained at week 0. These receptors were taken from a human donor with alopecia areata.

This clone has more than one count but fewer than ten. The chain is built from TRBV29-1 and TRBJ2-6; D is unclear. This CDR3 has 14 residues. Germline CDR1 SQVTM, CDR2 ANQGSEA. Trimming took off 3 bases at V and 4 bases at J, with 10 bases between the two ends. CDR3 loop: CSVDGGNGANVLTF. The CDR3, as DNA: TGCAGCGTTGACGGTGGAAACGGGGCCAACGTCCTGACTTTC. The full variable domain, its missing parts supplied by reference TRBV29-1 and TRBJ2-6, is SAVISQKPSRDICQRGTSLTIQCQVDSQVTMMFWYRQQPGQSLTLIATANQGSEATYESGFVIDKFPISRPNLTFSTLTVSNMSPEDSSIYLCSVDGGNGANVLTFGAGSRLTVL.

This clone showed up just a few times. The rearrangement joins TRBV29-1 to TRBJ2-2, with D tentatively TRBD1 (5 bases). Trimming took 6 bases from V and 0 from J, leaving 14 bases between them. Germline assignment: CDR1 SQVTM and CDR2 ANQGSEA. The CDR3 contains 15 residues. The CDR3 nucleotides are TGCAGCGTCGAGAACAGGACCGCGAACACCGGGGAGCTGTTTTTT. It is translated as CSVENRTANTGELFF.

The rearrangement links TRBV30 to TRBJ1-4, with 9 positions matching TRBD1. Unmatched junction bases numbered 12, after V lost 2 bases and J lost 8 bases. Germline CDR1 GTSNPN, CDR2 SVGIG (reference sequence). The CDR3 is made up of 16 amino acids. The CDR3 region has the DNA TGTGCCTGGAGTTACGGGACAGGGAGATGGAACGAAAAACTGTTTTTT. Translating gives CAWSYGTGRWNEKLFF.

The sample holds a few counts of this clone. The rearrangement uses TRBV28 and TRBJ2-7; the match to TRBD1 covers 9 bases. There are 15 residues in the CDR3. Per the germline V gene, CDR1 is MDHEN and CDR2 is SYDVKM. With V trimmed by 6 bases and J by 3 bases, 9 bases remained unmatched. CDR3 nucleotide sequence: TGTGCCAGCAGATCTCCGGGACAGGGCAACTACGAGCAGTACTTC. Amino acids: CASRSPGQGNYEQYF.

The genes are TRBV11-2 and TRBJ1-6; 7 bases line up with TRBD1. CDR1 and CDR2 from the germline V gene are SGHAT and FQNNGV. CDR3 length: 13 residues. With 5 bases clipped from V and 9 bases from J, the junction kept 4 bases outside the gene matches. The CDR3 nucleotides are TGTGCCAGCAGCGGGGACAGCCTTTCACCCCTCCACTTT. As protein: CASSGDSLSPLHF.

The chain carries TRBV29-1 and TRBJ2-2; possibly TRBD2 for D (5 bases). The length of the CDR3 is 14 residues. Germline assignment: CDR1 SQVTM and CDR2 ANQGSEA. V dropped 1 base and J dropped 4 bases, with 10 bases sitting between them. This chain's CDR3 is CSVEVFRGTGELFF. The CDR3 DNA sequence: TGCAGCGTTGAAGTTTTCCGGGGCACCGGGGAGCTGTTTTTT.

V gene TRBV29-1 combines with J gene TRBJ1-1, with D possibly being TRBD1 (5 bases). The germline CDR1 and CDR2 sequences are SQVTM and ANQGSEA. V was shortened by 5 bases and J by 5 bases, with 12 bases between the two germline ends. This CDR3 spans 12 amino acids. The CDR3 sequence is CSVWRGRTEAFF. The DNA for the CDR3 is TGCAGCGTTTGGAGGGGCCGAACTGAAGCTTTCTTT.

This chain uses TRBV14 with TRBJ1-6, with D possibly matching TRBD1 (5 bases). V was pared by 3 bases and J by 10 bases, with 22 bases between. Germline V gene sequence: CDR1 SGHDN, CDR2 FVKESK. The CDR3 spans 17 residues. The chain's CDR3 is CASSHIGLQGRRSPLHF. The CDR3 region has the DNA TGTGCCAGCAGCCACATCGGACTTCAGGGAAGGAGATCACCCCTCCACTTT.

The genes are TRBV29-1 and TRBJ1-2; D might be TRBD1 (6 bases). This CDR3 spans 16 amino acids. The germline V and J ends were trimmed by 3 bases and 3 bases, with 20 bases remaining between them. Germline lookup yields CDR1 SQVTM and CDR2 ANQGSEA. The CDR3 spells CSVDRTLRGKHYGYTF. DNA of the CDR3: TGCAGCGTTGACCGGACTCTTAGGGGGAAACACTATGGCTACACCTTC.

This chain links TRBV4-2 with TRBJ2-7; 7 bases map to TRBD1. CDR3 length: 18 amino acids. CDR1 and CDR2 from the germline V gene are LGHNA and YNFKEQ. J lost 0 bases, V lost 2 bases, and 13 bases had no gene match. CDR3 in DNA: TGTGCCAGCAGCCAACCATTTGCCGGGACAGACAGCTCCTACGAGCAGTACTTC. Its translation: CASSQPFAGTDSSYEQYF.